The 5 T cell receptor beta chains listed next were all sequenced from one sample in a study of blood T cells in healthy people across ages. A J-beta primer mix and a sample-barcoded 5' primer were used in a second PCR of roughly 6 to 11 cycles. TCRdb fed the 5' RACE reads into MiXCR, producing one record per CDR3 protein. The sample records about 1.8 million distinct CDR3 sequences, about 49% being singletons. The sample was blood. The receptors derive from a woman aged 40 to 49 in good health.

The chain recombines TRBV12-3 or TRBV12-4 with TRBJ2-1; 10 bases fit TRBD2. V lost 6 bases and J lost 9; bases outside the gene matches: 5. The CDR3 has 13 residues. CDR3 loop: CASSSSGGGEQFF. CDR3 coding DNA: TGTGCCAGCAGCTCCAGCGGGGGGGGTGAGCAGTTCTTC.

This chain connects TRBV20-1 to TRBJ2-5; 7 bases agree with TRBD1. Near its end, the DNA agrees better with TRBJ2-7, so the J call may be wrong. The CDR3 consists of 12 residues. Germline CDR1 reads DFQATT; CDR2 reads SNEGSKA (reference sequence). CDR3 protein: CSTTRTGYEQYF. The CDR3 bases are TGCAGTACTACCAGGACAGGCTACGAGCAGTACTTC.

The chain carries TRBV4-2 and TRBJ1-4; 9 nucleotides line up with TRBD1. Trimming took 5 bases from V and 7 from J; bases not matched to a gene: 8. Germline values: CDR1 LGHNA, CDR2 YNFKEQ. The CDR3 consists of 15 residues. This CDR3 is CASSERQGDGEKLFF. In DNA form, the CDR3 reads TGTGCCAGCAGCGAAAGACAGGGGGACGGTGAAAAACTGTTTTTT.

The V call is TRBV7-2, the J call TRBJ2-5, with TRBD1 identical over 9 bases. The tail of the sequence fits TRBJ2-4 better, so the J call may be wrong. This CDR3 is 14 amino acids long. Germline assignment: CDR1 SGHTA and CDR2 FQGNSA. CDR3 region: CASSFRDRVNIQYF. CDR3 DNA sequence: TGTGCCAGCAGCTTCCGGGACAGGGTCAACATTCAGTACTTC.

A single count supports this clonotype. At one end, the junction sequence differs from germline, possibly due to a read error. The J gene is TRBJ1-5, the V gene TRBV18; TRBD1 agrees at 10 bases. CDR3 length: 17 residues. Germline-derived CDR1 and CDR2 are KGHSH and LQKENI. Written as DNA, the CDR3 is TGTGTCAGCTCACCATCGGGCAGGACAGGGGGTGGTCAGCCCCAGCATTTT. This codes for CVSSPSGRTGGGQPQHF.